What follows describes a single TCR beta chain. Its matching antigen is unknown. TCRdb re-called the RACE reads with MiXCR, one entry per CDR3 protein. The sample records roughly 81,000 distinct CDR3 sequences, 8.5% to 9% being singletons. Time point defined: pre-sensitization, week 0. The treatment is: therapeutic diphenylcyclopropenone sensitization with weekly scalp DPC. This record comes from a study of human T cells and chemical hapten exposure. Study findings and constraints: TCRs exceeding 1 in 1000 frequency stayed unchanged with DPC sensitization.

The sample was whole blood, taken in connection with sensitization to the hapten diphenylcyclopropenone (DPC). The TCR sequence derives from a man aged 35 to 55 with alopecia areata. Some clones in this sample may be carry-over from other donors' samples.

CDR3 in DNA: TGCAGCGTTGACGCGGGAGGGAAAGAGACCCAGTACTTC. As protein: CSVDAGGKETQYF. V is TRBV29-1 and J is TRBJ2-5; 9 bases map to TRBD2. Per germline, CDR1 SQVTM and CDR2 ANQGSEA. CDR3 length: 13 amino acids. Trimming removed 3 bases from V and 3 bases from J; junction bases left unmatched: 2.